One sample yielded the 14 T cell receptor beta chains listed below, sequenced in a study of shared clonotypes between healthy human individuals. Naive CD8 cells lacked CD45RO and underwent positive selection for CCR7, leaving out terminally differentiated effector memory CD45RA+ cells. Measured with immunoSEQ multiplex PCR; TCRdb has only the in-frame clones, and not every one. The sample lists about 2 million clones, roughly 95% seen once, with under 1.5% in the top ten. The sample taken for sequencing was naive CD8+ T cells sorted from blood. The receptors stem from a man younger than 35 in good health.

The chain links TRBV27 to TRBJ2-7; D is perhaps TRBD2 (6 bases). The CDR3 runs 13 residues. Trimming left V 11 bases short and J 3 bases short, with 17 bases between. Per the germline V gene, CDR1 is MNHEY and CDR2 is SMNVEV (reference sequence). CDR3 sequence reads: CAAGLGGIYEQYF. The CDR3 region has the DNA TGTGCCGCCGGCTTGGGGGGAATCTACGAGCAGTACTTC.

This clone was observed a single time. This sequence joins TRBV6-1 and TRBJ2-5; D remains ambiguous. V was clipped by 8 bases and J by 2 bases, with 6 bases between them. Germline CDR1 and CDR2: MNHNS and SASEGT. The CDR3 is 11 residues long. The DNA of the CDR3 is TGTGCCAGCCGGCTACAAGAGACCCAGTACTTC. Residues: CASRLQETQYF.

A word on this clone: Other nucleotide sequences from this sample produce the same CDR3. The CDR3 is CASSLSGSYEQYF. The CDR3 DNA follows: TGTGCCAGCAGCTTATCCGGTTCCTACGAGCAGTACTTC. The J gene is TRBJ2-7, the V gene TRBV11-3; D unresolved. Germline values: CDR1 SGHNT, CDR2 YENEEA. The CDR3 is 13 residues long. Trimming removed 2 bases from V and 1 base from J, with 6 bases in between.

The J gene is TRBJ2-7, the V gene TRBV13; 7 nucleotides match TRBD1. Per germline, CDR1 PRHDT and CDR2 FYEKMQ (reference sequence). The CDR3 contains 13 residues. Losses at the gene ends were 5 bases for V and 3 bases for J; bases not matched to a gene: 4. CDR3 protein: CASSDGTVYEQYF. DNA of the CDR3: TGTGCCAGCAGCGACGGGACAGTCTACGAGCAGTACTTC. Based on the CDR3 plus reference TRBV13 and TRBJ2-7, the full variable domain is AAGVIQSPRHLIKEKRETATLKCYPIPRHDTVYWYQQGPGQDPQFLISFYEKMQSDKGSIPDRFSAQQFSDYHSELNMSSLELGDSALYFCASSDGTVYEQYFGPGTRLTVT.

The sample holds a few counts of this clone. The J gene is TRBJ1-6, the V gene TRBV6-1; D may be TRBD1 (5 bases). From germline, CDR1 is MNHNS and CDR2 SASEGT. The CDR3 consists of 19 residues. Trimming removed 3 bases from V and 1 base from J, with 19 bases in between. The chain's CDR3 is CASSELRGAHESYNSPLHF. CDR3 bases: TGTGCCAGCAGTGAGTTGAGGGGAGCCCATGAATCCTATAATTCACCCCTCCACTTT.

CDR3 nucleotides: TGTGCCAGCAGCTTGGGATGGGACAACACTGAAGCTTTCTTT. This codes for CASSLGWDNTEAFF. The rearrangement links TRBV5-4 to TRBJ1-1; TRBD1 is a possible D gene (5 bases). V lost 0 bases and J lost 2, with 8 bases in between. The CDR3 sequence is 14 residues long. The V gene's germline CDR1 is SGHNT and CDR2 YYREEE (reference sequence). Together with reference TRBV5-4 and TRBJ1-1, the CDR3 gives the full variable domain: ETGVTQSPTHLIKTRGQQVTLRCSSQSGHNTVSWYQQALGQGPQFIFQYYREEENGRGNFPPRFSGLQFPNYSSELNVNALELDDSALYLCASSLGWDNTEAFFGQGTRLTVV.

Comment on this clone: Other DNA sequences in this specimen translate into the identical CDR3. V usage is TRBV9 and J usage is TRBJ1-6; perhaps TRBD1 as D (5 bases). The ends were cut back, 0 bases at V and 0 bases at J, with 7 bases in the middle. The CDR3 has 16 residues. The germline V gene has CDR1 SGDLS and CDR2 YYNGEE. DNA for the CDR3: TGTGCCAGCAGCGTAGAGGGGAGCTCCTATAATTCACCCCTCCACTTT. Its protein is CASSVEGSSYNSPLHF.

This chain links TRBV5-4 with TRBJ2-2; 7 nucleotides line up with TRBD1. V was clipped by 3 bases and J by 7 bases; unmatched bases: 9. CDR3 length: 15 residues. Germline CDR1 and CDR2: SGHNT and YYREEE (reference sequence). The CDR3 nucleotides are TGTGCCAGCAGCTGGGACAGAGAGCACGACGGGGAGCTGTTTTTT. This sequence encodes CASSWDREHDGELFF.

V usage is TRBV2 and J usage is TRBJ2-2, with 7 positions matching TRBD1. This CDR3 comprises 15 residues. J lost 4 bases, V lost 4 bases, and 6 bases had no gene match. CDR1 SNHLY and CDR2 FYNNEI come from the germline V gene. CDR3 loop: CASSGPSGGTGELFF. The CDR3 coding sequence is TGTGCCAGCAGTGGGCCATCAGGGGGCACCGGGGAGCTGTTTTTT.

The chain recombines TRBV7-9 with TRBJ1-1; no reliable D call. This CDR3 comprises 14 residues. Germline V gives CDR1 SEHNR, CDR2 FQNEAQ (reference sequence). The germline V and J ends were trimmed by 4 bases and 5 bases, with 14 bases remaining between them. CDR3: CASSSGHEETEAFF. CDR3 sequence (DNA): TGTGCCAGCAGCTCGGGCCATGAGGAGACTGAAGCTTTCTTT.

The rearrangement links TRBV7-6 to TRBJ2-7, with TRBD1 matching over 8 bases. J lost 2 bases, V lost 3 bases, and 3 bases had no gene match. CDR3 length: 14 residues. The germline V gene encodes CDR1 SGHVS and CDR2 FNYEAQ. Here the CDR3 reads CASSFGQGTYEQYF. Written as DNA, the CDR3 is TGTGCCAGCAGCTTCGGACAGGGCACCTACGAGCAGTACTTC.

Written as DNA, the CDR3 is TGTGCCAGTAGTATAGCGGCGGTCTCCTACGAGCAGTACTTC. Its translation: CASSIAAVSYEQYF. This rearrangement joins TRBV19 to TRBJ2-7; D is ambiguous. In germline, CDR1 is LNHDA, CDR2 SQIVND (reference sequence). There are 14 residues in the CDR3. Trimming stripped 1 base from V and 0 bases from J, with 7 bases between.

The chain employs TRBV5-1 and TRBJ1-1; maybe TRBD1 (6 bases). Trimming removed 3 bases from V and 1 base from J, with 13 bases in between. This CDR3 region has 15 residues. CDR1 and CDR2 from the germline V gene are SGHRS and YFSETQ. CDR3 coding DNA: TGCGCCAGCAGCTCCAAACAGGGATCGAACACTGAAGCTTTCTTT. As protein: CASSSKQGSNTEAFF.

The V and J genes are TRBV4-3 and TRBJ1-1; the D is unclear. The CDR3 runs 14 residues. The germline CDR1 and CDR2 sequences are LGHNA and YSLEER. The V end was cut by 1 base, the J end by 4 bases, with 10 bases between. CDR3 region: CASSQGEGVTEAFF. As DNA, the CDR3 is TGCGCCAGCAGCCAAGGCGAGGGTGTCACTGAAGCTTTCTTT.